A single sample gave rise to the 6 T cell receptor beta chains below, sequenced in a study of T cells in localized non-small cell lung cancer. The method was immunoSEQ multiplex PCR; TCRdb's version includes in-frame clones alone and lacks a portion of them. The sample holds roughly 40,000 clones; around 86% are singletons and the top ten take under 8%. Here the sequenced sample was peripheral blood mononuclear cells, taken before any cancer treatment. The receptors derive from a male donor aged 60 or over with stage II lung adenocarcinoma.

The V gene is TRBV7-6, the J gene TRBJ2-7; 10 bases align to TRBD1. V trimming: 5 bases; J trimming: 3 bases; junction bases outside the gene matches: 1. Germline loops: CDR1 SGHVS, CDR2 FNYEAQ. The CDR3 sequence is 13 residues long. The CDR3 sequence is CASSRDRGYEQYF. CDR3 nucleotides: TGTGCCAGCAGCCGGGACAGGGGCTACGAGCAGTACTTC.

The chain employs TRBV6-5 and TRBJ2-1; D might be TRBD2 (6 bases). V lost 6 bases, J lost 5 bases, and 14 bases lay in between. The germline V gene has CDR1 MNHEY and CDR2 SVGAGI. CDR3 size: 14 residues. CDR3 sequence reads: CASSPWRGNNEQFF. CDR3 in DNA: TGTGCCAGCAGCCCTTGGCGGGGCAACAATGAGCAGTTCTTC.

This clone has only one observation. V and J are TRBV30 and TRBJ2-5; TRBD2 might be the D (6 bases). The ends were cut back, 0 bases at V and 7 bases at J, with 15 bases in the middle. The CDR3 sequence is 14 residues long. Germline V gives CDR1 GTSNPN, CDR2 SVGIG (reference sequence). CDR3 loop: CAWSVGGKVGTQYF. CDR3 nucleotide sequence: TGTGCCTGGAGTGTGGGCGGGAAAGTTGGGACCCAGTACTTC.

J is TRBJ1-5 and V is TRBV28, with a weak D call TRBD1 (6 bases). Germline V gene lookup returns CDR1 MDHEN and CDR2 SYDVKM. The CDR3 is 19 residues long. Trimming pared 4 bases from V and 7 bases from J, leaving 29 bases between. CDR3 amino acids: CASSSTTPTVGAGRQPQHF. DNA for the CDR3: TGTGCCAGCAGTTCCACCACCCCGACCGTGGGGGCAGGGAGGCAGCCCCAGCATTTT.

J is TRBJ1-1 and V is TRBV6-5; the match to TRBD1 covers 10 bases. Germline V gene lookup returns CDR1 MNHEY and CDR2 SVGAGI. The CDR3 covers 15 residues. The V and J ends lost 9 bases and 3 bases, in that order; junction bases with no gene match: 10. The CDR3 here is CASSRSGTGDTEAFF. The CDR3 nucleotides read TGTGCCAGTTCGCGCTCGGGGACAGGGGACACTGAAGCTTTCTTT.

The chain combines TRBV30 with TRBJ1-5, with 7 bases aligning to TRBD1. Germline V gene data show CDR1 as GTSNPN and CDR2 as SVGIG (reference sequence). J gave up 2 bases and V 3 bases, and 1 base lay outside the gene matches. The CDR3 consists of 13 residues. The CDR3 loop is CAWSDRGNQPQHF. The CDR3 DNA sequence: TGTGCCTGGAGCGACAGGGGCAATCAGCCCCAGCATTTT.